What follows are 24 T cell receptor beta chains derived from one specimen sequenced in a study of cytomegalovirus exposure and HLA in healthy donors. PCR primers comprised 60 Vbeta and 13 Jbeta primers. Here immunoSEQ multiplex PCR was the method, and the copy in TCRdb shows in-frame clones only, minus some. The sample carries some 180,000 clones, 87% recorded once. The specimen sequenced was PBMCs. Receptor source: a boy younger than 10 in good health and CMV-seronegative.

This chain connects TRBV29-1 to TRBJ1-1; D may be TRBD1 (5 bases). This CDR3 spans 14 amino acids. Germline V gene lookup returns CDR1 SQVTM and CDR2 ANQGSEA. Trimming left V 1 base short and J 3 bases short, with 12 bases between. The CDR3 loop reads CSVEGRGYDTEAFF. The CDR3 DNA follows: TGCAGCGTTGAAGGACGGGGGTACGACACTGAAGCTTTCTTT. Supplemented by reference TRBV29-1 and TRBJ1-1, the full variable domain reads SAVISQKPSRDICQRGTSLTIQCQVDSQVTMMFWYRQQPGQSLTLIATANQGSEATYESGFVIDKFPISRPNLTFSTLTVSNMSPEDSSIYLCSVEGRGYDTEAFFGQGTRLTVV.

In its sample, this clone was seen a few times. J is TRBJ2-1 and V is TRBV6-1; D gene ambiguous. V shed 2 bases and J shed 3 bases, with 5 bases lying between them. The CDR3 has 13 amino acids. CDR1 MNHNS and CDR2 SASEGT come from the germline V gene. The CDR3 sequence: CASSEIYYNEQFF. CDR3 sequence (DNA): TGTGCCAGCAGTGAAATTTACTACAATGAGCAGTTCTTC.

This chain joins TRBV28 and TRBJ2-7, with 7 bases lining up with TRBD1. V gave up 4 bases and J gave up 4 bases; unmatched junction bases: 7. In germline, CDR1 is MDHEN, CDR2 SYDVKM. The CDR3 sequence is 14 residues long. CDR3 loop: CASSSLGQLYEQYF. The CDR3 bases are TGTGCCAGCAGTTCCCTGGGACAGTTGTACGAGCAGTACTTC.

The chain couples TRBV6-4 to TRBJ2-1, with a possible D match to TRBD2 (6 bases). This CDR3 is 15 amino acids long. Germline V CDR1 and CDR2: MRHNA, SNTAGT. Trimming removed 5 bases from V and 0 bases from J, with 11 bases in between. The CDR3 spells CASSQEGGSYNEQFF. CDR3 DNA: TGTGCCAGCAGTCAAGAGGGAGGCTCCTACAATGAGCAGTTCTTC.

The chain links TRBV29-1 to TRBJ1-5; D not certain. Germline V lookup: CDR1 SQVTM, CDR2 ANQGSEA. The V and J ends lost 5 bases and 0 bases respectively, with 17 bases between them. There are 16 residues in the CDR3. DNA for the CDR3: TGCAGCGTTATAGACGGGAACTTTTATAGCAATCAGCCCCAGCATTTT. It encodes CSVIDGNFYSNQPQHF.

V is TRBV9 and J is TRBJ2-1, with a tentative D call TRBD1 (5 bases). V lost 3 bases and J lost 4, with 8 bases in between. CDR3 length: 13 residues. CDR1 is SGDLS, CDR2 YYNGEE, per germline. CDR3 in amino acids: CASSATDYNEQFF. The CDR3 bases are TGTGCCAGCAGCGCGACAGATTACAATGAGCAGTTCTTC.

The chain has TRBV18 and TRBJ1-2; possibly TRBD1 for D (5 bases). This CDR3 is built from 17 residues. The V end lost 3 bases, the J end lost 4 bases, and 21 bases lay between the germline ends. CDR1 KGHSH and CDR2 LQKENI come from the germline V gene. CDR3 sequence (DNA): TGTGCCAGCTCACCCCCTTCGACGAGCGGGGGGGGCTATGGCTACACCTTC. Protein: CASSPPSTSGGGYGYTF.

The chain combines TRBV6-1 with TRBJ2-7; 7 bases fit TRBD1. J was trimmed by 6 bases and V by 9 bases; bases with no gene match: 11. The germline gives CDR1 MNHNS, CDR2 SASEGT. The CDR3 spans 13 residues. The CDR3 nucleotides are TGTGCCAGTCTTGCCGGGACAGACACCGAGCAGTACTTC. Translation gives CASLAGTDTEQYF.

V gene TRBV9 combines with J gene TRBJ2-5; 8 positions match TRBD2. CDR3 length equals 17 residues. Germline V gives CDR1 SGDLS, CDR2 YYNGEE. V was clipped by 3 bases and J by 5 bases; unmatched bases: 15. CDR3 coding DNA: TGTGCCAGCAGCGCCGATAGCGGGATCGATTCCTGGGAGACCCAGTACTTC. This translates into CASSADSGIDSWETQYF.

This chain links TRBV28 with TRBJ1-5, with 8 bases identical to TRBD1. CDR1 MDHEN and CDR2 SYDVKM come from the germline V gene. V was pared by 6 bases and J by 6 bases, with 7 bases of the junction left unmatched. The CDR3 loop spans 14 amino acids. CDR3 in amino acids: CASSLGTGRQPQHF. The CDR3 DNA reads as TGTGCCAGCAGCCTTGGGACAGGTCGTCAGCCCCAGCATTTT.

CDR3 DNA sequence: TGTGCCAGCAGCTTACGACAGGACATGGTCACTGAAGCTTTCTTT. This sequence encodes CASSLRQDMVTEAFF. This rearrangement joins TRBV6-5 to TRBJ1-1; TRBD1 might be the D (6 bases). The germline V gene encodes CDR1 MNHEY and CDR2 SVGAGI. The length of the CDR3 is 15 residues. Trimming cost V 6 bases and J 4 bases, with 18 bases left between them.

The CDR3 loop is CASSQEAGQTYREAFF. The CDR3 DNA is TGTGCCAGCAGCCAAGAGGCCGGACAGACCTACCGTGAAGCTTTCTTT. V and J are TRBV7-9 and TRBJ1-1; D perhaps matches TRBD1 (6 bases). V was pared by 5 bases and J by 7 bases, with 23 bases between. There are 16 residues in the CDR3. The germline V gene has CDR1 SEHNR and CDR2 FQNEAQ (reference sequence).

The V and J genes are TRBV6-1 and TRBJ2-2, with D unresolved. The CDR3 has 15 amino acids. CDR1 and CDR2 from the germline V gene are MNHNS and SASEGT. V lost 0 bases, J lost 6 bases, and 11 bases lay in between. CDR3 protein: CASSEAVHSPGELFF. The DNA of the CDR3 is TGTGCCAGCAGTGAAGCGGTTCACTCTCCCGGGGAGCTGTTTTTT.

The table lists this clone with a few counts. V usage is TRBV27 and J usage is TRBJ1-4, with a tentative D call TRBD1 (5 bases). Germline CDR1 and CDR2: MNHEY and SMNVEV (reference sequence). Trimming pared 2 bases from V and 7 bases from J, leaving 11 bases between. The length of the CDR3 is 14 residues. CDR3: CASSLAGIGEKLFF. The DNA for the CDR3 is TGTGCCAGCAGTTTAGCAGGGATAGGTGAAAAACTGTTTTTT. The variable domain in full, with the rest retrieved from reference TRBV27 and TRBJ1-4, is EAQVTQNPRYLITVTGKKLTVTCSQNMNHEYMSWYRQDPGLGLRQIYYSMNVEVTDKGDVPEGYKVSRKEKRNFPLILESPSPNQTSLYFCASSLAGIGEKLFFGSGTQLSVL.

The rearrangement links TRBV14 to TRBJ2-3, with TRBD2 matching over 8 bases. Germline V gives CDR1 SGHDN, CDR2 FVKESK. CDR3 length: 15 amino acids. V shed 3 bases and J 1 base; nucleotides not matched to a gene: 3. Here the CDR3 reads CASSHLSGGTDTQYF. In nucleotides, the CDR3 is TGTGCCAGCAGCCACCTTAGCGGGGGCACAGATACGCAGTATTTT. The whole variable domain, remainder taken from reference TRBV14 and TRBJ2-3, is EAGVTQFPSHSVIEKGQTVTLRCDPISGHDNLYWYRRVMGKEIKFLLHFVKESKQDESGMPNNRFLAERTGGTYSTLKVQPAELEDSGVYFCASSHLSGGTDTQYFGPGTRLTVL.

The rearrangement links TRBV6-1 to TRBJ2-1; TRBD1 matches at 12 bases. The CDR3 covers 16 residues. J lost 4 bases, V lost 3 bases, and 4 bases had no gene match. CDR1 is MNHNS and CDR2 is SASEGT in the germline V gene. The CDR3: CASSEPGQGAYNEQFF. The CDR3 DNA is TGTGCCAGCAGTGAGCCGGGACAGGGGGCATACAATGAGCAGTTCTTC.

This clone showed up just a few times. The chain is built from TRBV6-6 and TRBJ2-1; TRBD1 matches 8 bases. Germline V gene data show CDR1 as MNHNY and CDR2 as SVGAGI (reference sequence). V lost 6 bases, J lost 10 bases, and 5 bases stayed unmatched. The CDR3 loop spans 12 amino acids. In nucleotides, the CDR3 is TGTGCCAGCAGCCCTGGGGACAGGGAGCAGTTCTTC. It yields the protein CASSPGDREQFF.

The chain recombines TRBV5-1 with TRBJ2-7; TRBD1 is a possible D gene (5 bases). CDR3 length: 11 amino acids. The V gene's germline CDR1 is SGHRS and CDR2 YFSETQ. With 5 bases removed from V and 5 bases from J, the gap between germline ends came to 8 bases. DNA of the CDR3: TGCGCCAGCAGACAGGCTGACGAGCAGTACTTC. It specifies CASRQADEQYF.

Details on this clone: At one end, the junction sequence differs from germline, possibly due to a read error. The chain recombines TRBV20-1 with TRBJ2-1; D is unclear. Germline V lookup: CDR1 DFQATT, CDR2 SNEGSKA (reference sequence). The CDR3 is made up of 11 amino acids. The CDR3 bases are TGCAGTGCTAGAGATCAACCTGAGGAGTTCTTC. It yields the protein CSARDQPEEFF.

This chain links TRBV11-2 with TRBJ2-7; D perhaps matches TRBD2 (6 bases). Between the trimmed V and J ends, which lost 1 base and 3 bases, there was a span of 13 bases. CDR1 SGHAT and CDR2 FQNNGV come from the germline V gene. The CDR3 extends over 15 amino acids. The CDR3, as DNA: TGTGCCAGCAGCTTAGTGGGGGGTGGAGGCTACGAGCAGTACTTC. This gives the protein CASSLVGGGGYEQYF.

The chain uses TRBV30 and TRBJ2-5, with a possible D match to TRBD2 (6 bases). With 0 bases removed from V and 4 bases from J, the gap between germline ends came to 15 bases. The CDR3 is made up of 15 amino acids. The germline gives CDR1 GTSNPN, CDR2 SVGIG (reference sequence). CDR3 region: CAWSVGRRAVETQYF. CDR3 bases: TGTGCCTGGAGTGTAGGCAGGAGGGCGGTAGAGACCCAGTACTTC. Together with reference TRBV30 and TRBJ2-5, the CDR3 gives the full variable domain: SQTIHQWPATLVQPVGSPLSLECTVEGTSNPNLYWYRQAAGRGLQLLFYSVGIGQISSEVPQNLSASRPQDRQFILSSKKLLLSDSGFYLCAWSVGRRAVETQYFGPGTRLLVL.

This clone was found once. The chain recombines TRBV5-1 with TRBJ2-7; weak D call: TRBD1 (5 bases). Trimming removed 0 bases from V and 0 bases from J, with 13 bases in between. Germline V gene data show CDR1 as SGHRS and CDR2 as YFSETQ. The CDR3 totals 16 residues. CDR3 region: CASSLGQFQSSYEQYF. CDR3 coding DNA: TGCGCCAGCAGCTTGGGACAGTTTCAAAGCTCCTACGAGCAGTACTTC.

The chain joins TRBV21-1 to TRBJ1-1. TRBV21-1 has pseudogene status. This CDR3 region has 17 residues. The CDR3 region has the DNA TGTGCCAGCAGCAAAGAAGGAGACGGCGGTATGGAAACTGAAGCTTTCTTT. This gives the protein CASSKEGDGGMETEAFF.

This clone occurred a few times. The chain combines TRBV25-1 with TRBJ2-3, with D hard to call. V dropped 9 bases and J dropped 1 base, with 8 bases sitting between them. Germline lookup yields CDR1 MGHDK and CDR2 SYGVNS. The CDR3 loop spans 12 amino acids. The CDR3 coding sequence is TGTGCCAGTGTGGCGGGCACAGATACGCAGTATTTT. As protein: CASVAGTDTQYF.